This T cell receptor beta chain originates from a study of early T cells in non-severe SARS-CoV-2 infection. Looking at the study overall: Chains were not paired, and sequencing was done on bulk RNA from unsorted whole blood.

Germline V gene data show CDR1 as SQVTM and CDR2 as ANQGSEA. The CDR3 length is 13 residues. Between the trimmed V and J ends, which lost 6 bases and 0 bases, there was a span of 10 bases. Study conclusions and caveats: VDJdb-based annotation leaned toward anti-spike CD8 responses and missed private and CD4 specificities.

This clonotype is judged medium-sized. Its antigen is currently unknown. Unique molecular identifiers were added to individual cDNA molecules. TCRdb ran MiXCR on the 5' RACE reads and lists one entry per CDR3 protein. Among about 27,000 distinct CDR3 sequences, just under 3% were seen once, and the ten largest hold 0.6% to 0.75%. Sequences were obtained from whole blood. The TCR comes from an adult who was a healthcare worker with PCR-confirmed SARS-CoV-2 infection or an uninfected control (not recorded which). J is TRBJ2-3 and V is TRBV29-1, with TRBD1 as a possible D gene (6 bases). This CDR3 reads CSVNTGSTDTQYF. The DNA for the CDR3 is TGCAGCGTAAACACAGGGAGCACAGATACGCAGTATTTT.